A single sample is the source of the 27 T cell receptor beta chains below, sequenced in a study of blood T cell repertoires in COVID-19. Only in-frame clones appear in the TCRdb table, and some are missing; sequencing was by immunoSEQ multiplex PCR. The sample lists about 210,000 clones, about 83% occurring once. Input material: peripheral blood. The receptor source for this set is a woman aged 40 to 50 with active or convalescent COVID-19.

The CDR3: CASSLNREETQYF. The CDR3 region has the DNA TGTGCCAGCAGCTTAAACAGGGAAGAGACCCAGTACTTC. The V gene is TRBV7-3, the J gene TRBJ2-5; possibly TRBD1 for D (6 bases). V was pared by 1 base and J by 3 bases, with 6 bases between. There are 13 residues in the CDR3. CDR1 SGHTA and CDR2 FQGTGA come from the germline V gene.

This rearrangement joins TRBV7-2 to TRBJ2-7; D is undetermined. CDR3 length: 14 amino acids. Germline lookup yields CDR1 SGHTA and CDR2 FQGNSA. V was cut by 7 bases and J by 0 bases, with 13 bases left in between. This CDR3 reads CASKEPFISYEQYF. The CDR3 DNA reads as TGTGCCAGCAAAGAGCCTTTCATCTCCTACGAGCAGTACTTC. Full variable domain (remainder filled in from reference TRBV7-2 and TRBJ2-7): GAGVSQSPSNKVTEKGKDVELRCDPISGHTALYWYRQSLGQGLEFLIYFQGNSAPDKSGLPSDRFSAERTGGSVSTLTIQRTQQEDSAVYLCASKEPFISYEQYFGPGTRLTVT.

V and J are TRBV20-1 and TRBJ1-5, with D unclear. The CDR3 spans 14 residues. Trimming stripped 3 bases from V and 6 bases from J, with 15 bases between. The germline gives CDR1 DFQATT, CDR2 SNEGSKA (reference sequence). The CDR3 nucleotides read TGCAGTGCTAGTAGGGCGGAGGGCGGTCAGCCCCAGCATTTT. Encoded protein: CSASRAEGGQPQHF.

The chain recombines TRBV30 with TRBJ1-1; 7 bases are shared with TRBD1. Unmatched junction bases numbered 13, after V lost 5 bases and J lost 10 bases. CDR3 size: 13 residues. CDR1 is GTSNPN and CDR2 is SVGIG in the germline V gene (reference sequence). The CDR3 DNA reads as TGTGCCTGGTCACAGGGCCTCCCAGGGGGAGCTTTCTTT. Its translation: CAWSQGLPGGAFF. Variable domain in full (rest from reference TRBV30 and TRBJ1-1): SQTIHQWPATLVQPVGSPLSLECTVEGTSNPNLYWYRQAAGRGLQLLFYSVGIGQISSEVPQNLSASRPQDRQFILSSKKLLLSDSGFYLCAWSQGLPGGAFFGQGTRLTVV.

The chain joins TRBV28 to TRBJ1-5; 9 bases map to TRBD1. Trimming took 2 bases from V and 5 from J; bases not matched to a gene: 4. CDR3 length equals 15 residues. Germline lookup yields CDR1 MDHEN and CDR2 SYDVKM. The CDR3 protein is CASSLAGQGHQPQHF. The CDR3 coding sequence is TGTGCCAGCAGTTTAGCCGGACAGGGGCATCAGCCCCAGCATTTT.

V and J are TRBV10-3 and TRBJ1-4, with a weak D call TRBD1 (5 bases). Germline V gene data show CDR1 as ENHRY and CDR2 as SYGVKD. CDR3 length: 15 residues. The V end lost 6 bases, the J end lost 3 bases, and 14 bases lay between the germline ends. The CDR3 protein is CAIRPGVGPNEKLFF. As DNA, the CDR3 is TGTGCCATCAGGCCGGGGGTGGGGCCTAATGAAAAACTGTTTTTT.

This clone has just one count. CDR3 DNA sequence: TGTGCCAGCAGCCAAGATCTAAGCCAGAACACCGGGGAGCTGTTTTTT. It encodes CASSQDLSQNTGELFF. The chain carries TRBV3-1 (or the pseudogene TRBV3-2) and TRBJ2-2; D not certain. CDR3 length: 16 residues. The germline V gene has CDR1 LGHDT and CDR2 YNNKEL (reference sequence). Trimming shortened V by 0 bases and J by 1 base, and 9 bases separated the two germline ends.

The CDR3 is CASSLSANRGNTIYF. The CDR3 coding sequence is TGTGCCAGCAGTTTATCGGCTAACAGGGGAAACACCATATATTTT. The V gene is TRBV27, the J gene TRBJ1-3, with D possibly being TRBD1 (5 bases). The CDR3 sequence is 15 residues long. Between the trimmed V and J ends, which lost 0 bases and 4 bases, there was a span of 10 bases. Germline lookup yields CDR1 MNHEY and CDR2 SMNVEV (reference sequence).

This chain links TRBV5-1 with TRBJ1-5, with 7 bases that match TRBD1. CDR1 SGHRS and CDR2 YFSETQ come from the germline V gene. Germline trimming cut 0 bases from V and 2 bases from J; bases unmatched to any gene: 5. This CDR3 region has 16 residues. As DNA, the CDR3 is TGCGCCAGCAGCTTGGGCCCAGGGGGTGGCAATCAGCCCCAGCATTTT. Translating it yields CASSLGPGGGNQPQHF.

V usage is TRBV25-1 and J usage is TRBJ2-2, with TRBD1 matching 8 bases. The CDR3 has 16 residues. Germline CDR1 is MGHDK and CDR2 is SYGVNS. V lost 3 bases, J lost 4 bases, and 7 bases stayed unmatched. In DNA form, the CDR3 reads TGTGCCAGCAGTGACCCCGAACAGGGGGGCACCGGGGAGCTGTTTTTT. This gives the protein CASSDPEQGGTGELFF. Looking up the rest from reference TRBV25-1 and TRBJ2-2 gives the full variable domain: EADIYQTPRYLVIGTGKKITLECSQTMGHDKMYWYQQDPGMELHLIHYSYGVNSTEKGDLSSESTVSRIRTEHFPLTLESARPSHTSQYLCASSDPEQGGTGELFFGEGSRLTVL.

V usage is TRBV21-1 and J usage is TRBJ1-2; TRBD1, as called in the table, went unchecked against the DNA. TRBV21-1 is termed a pseudogene. CDR3 length: 15 residues. In DNA, the CDR3 is TGTGCCAGCAGCAAAGCTCGACAGACAGTCTATGGCTACACCTTC. It encodes CASSKARQTVYGYTF.

The gene calls are TRBV9 and TRBJ1-2; 10 bases are shared with TRBD1. Germline V gives CDR1 SGDLS, CDR2 YYNGEE. The CDR3 contains 14 residues. J was trimmed by 3 bases and V by 4 bases; bases with no gene match: 3. The CDR3 region is CASSSGTGDYGYTF. CDR3 in DNA: TGTGCCAGCAGCTCTGGGACAGGGGACTATGGCTACACCTTC.

V gene TRBV19 combines with J gene TRBJ1-2, with D perhaps matching TRBD1 (5 bases). The CDR3 spans 15 residues. Per germline, CDR1 LNHDA and CDR2 SQIVND (reference sequence). Between the trimmed V and J ends, which lost 6 bases and 0 bases, there was a span of 14 bases. The CDR3 nucleotides read TGTGCCAGTAGGATGGGGTACAGGACTAACTATGGCTACACCTTC. Its protein product is CASRMGYRTNYGYTF. The whole variable domain, filled in from reference TRBV19 and TRBJ1-2, reads DGGITQSPKYLFRKEGQNVTLSCEQNLNHDAMYWYRQDPGQGLRLIYYSQIVNDFQKGDIAEGYSVSREKKESFPLTVTSAQKNPTAFYLCASRMGYRTNYGYTFGSGTRLTVV.

The chain's CDR3 is CASSARGQGAHNEQFF. CDR3 bases: TGCGCCAGCAGCGCACGGGGGCAGGGGGCGCACAATGAGCAGTTCTTC. The gene calls are TRBV5-1 and TRBJ2-1; 8 bases line up with TRBD1. The CDR3 totals 16 residues. Per germline, CDR1 SGHRS and CDR2 YFSETQ. The V segment lost 4 bases and the J segment 5 bases; nucleotides outside the gene matches: 11.

The chain is built from TRBV5-4 and TRBJ2-5, with D perhaps TRBD1 (5 bases). CDR1 and CDR2 from the germline V gene are SGHNT and YYREEE (reference sequence). Between the trimmed V and J ends, which lost 7 bases and 5 bases, there was a span of 15 bases. The CDR3 runs to 13 residues. The chain's CDR3 is CASGQTDWETQYF. CDR3 nucleotides: TGTGCCAGCGGTCAGACAGACTGGGAGACCCAGTACTTC.

V and J are TRBV27 and TRBJ1-4, with no clear D. V was clipped by 3 bases and J by 4 bases, with 6 bases between them. The CDR3 has 13 residues. Germline CDR1 and CDR2: MNHEY and SMNVEV (reference sequence). This chain's CDR3 is CASSFQVNEKLFF. DNA for the CDR3: TGTGCCAGCAGTTTTCAGGTTAATGAAAAACTGTTTTTT.

The table lists this clone with a few counts. The chain recombines TRBV15 with TRBJ2-7, with D possibly being TRBD1 (6 bases). V was shortened by 2 bases and J by 1 base, with 9 bases between the two germline ends. In germline, CDR1 is LNHNV, CDR2 YYDKDF (reference sequence). CDR3 size: 14 residues. The CDR3 reads CATSRPDSSYEQYF. The DNA of the CDR3 is TGTGCCACCAGCAGACCGGACAGTTCCTACGAGCAGTACTTC.

The chain uses TRBV19 and TRBJ2-3, with a weak D call TRBD2 (6 bases). This CDR3 is 12 amino acids long. V shed 7 bases and J shed 3 bases, with 8 bases lying between them. Germline CDR1 and CDR2: LNHDA and SQIVND (reference sequence). The CDR3 loop reads CASKEGTDTQYF. The CDR3 region has the DNA TGTGCCAGTAAGGAGGGGACAGATACGCAGTATTTT.

This clone was found a few times. V gene TRBV19 combines with J gene TRBJ1-5; no reliable D call. There are 13 residues in the CDR3. V was cut by 7 bases and J by 2 bases, with 9 bases left in between. Germline CDR1 is LNHDA and CDR2 is SQIVND (reference sequence). CDR3 residues: CASKIRGNQPQHF. The CDR3 nucleotides are TGTGCCAGTAAAATTCGGGGCAATCAGCCCCAGCATTTT.

The chain couples TRBV29-1 to TRBJ1-3, with 10 nucleotides matching TRBD1. The CDR3 extends over 13 amino acids. With 4 bases clipped from V and 7 bases from J, the junction kept 4 bases outside the gene matches. CDR1 and CDR2 (germline): SQVTM, ANQGSEA. The DNA of the CDR3 is TGCAGCGTTGTAGAGGGACAGGGGAACACCATATATTTT. This sequence encodes CSVVEGQGNTIYF.

In its sample, this clone was seen a few times. The rearrangement joins TRBV2 to TRBJ1-1; 12 bases align to TRBD1. The V gene end was trimmed by 6 bases and the J gene end by 1 base; junction bases not matched to a gene: 6. CDR1 and CDR2 (germline): SNHLY, FYNNEI. CDR3 length: 16 amino acids. DNA for the CDR3: TGTGCCAGCAGGGAGGGGACAGGGGGCACGAACACTGAAGCTTTCTTT. Translated: CASREGTGGTNTEAFF.

V usage is TRBV12-3 or TRBV12-4 and J usage is TRBJ2-1; D not resolved. The CDR3 is 13 residues long. Deletions cut 5 bases from V and 4 bases from J, with 9 bases between. The CDR3, as DNA: TGTGCCAGCAGTCCTGACTTATACAATGAGCAGTTCTTC. Translation gives CASSPDLYNEQFF.

The chain recombines TRBV4-2 with TRBJ1-6; D gene ambiguous. V gave up 0 bases and J gave up 6 bases, with 3 bases separating them. Per the germline V gene, CDR1 is LGHNA and CDR2 is YNFKEQ. The CDR3 length is 13 residues. The CDR3 spells CASSQDSNSPLHF. In DNA form, the CDR3 reads TGTGCCAGCAGCCAAGACAGTAATTCACCCCTCCACTTT.

Here the CDR3 DNA reads TGTGCCAGCAGTGAAAGCGGGTCCTCCTACGAGCAGTACTTC. The encoded protein is CASSESGSSYEQYF. The chain has TRBV3-1 (or the pseudogene TRBV3-2) and TRBJ2-7; the D gene is possibly TRBD2 (6 bases). CDR1 and CDR2 from the germline V gene are LGHDT and YNNKEL (reference sequence). The V end lost 6 bases, the J end lost 0 bases, and 12 bases lay between the germline ends. The CDR3 has 14 residues.

A single count supports this clone. The J gene is TRBJ1-3, the V gene TRBV7-6; D unclear. Trimming removed 5 bases at V and 6 bases at J, with 11 bases between. Germline V gene sequence: CDR1 SGHVS, CDR2 FNYEAQ. This CDR3 is built from 13 residues. The CDR3 nucleotides are TGTGCCAGCAGCCTGTTCCAGGAAAACACCATATATTTT. It specifies CASSLFQENTIYF.

The rearrangement links TRBV6-5 to TRBJ1-5; TRBD1 matches at 7 bases. Germline V CDR1 and CDR2: MNHEY, SVGAGI. The CDR3 length is 15 residues. Unmatched junction bases numbered 5, after V lost 4 bases and J lost 2 bases. DNA for the CDR3: TGTGCCAGCAGTTCGACAGGGATAGGCAATCAGCCCCAGCATTTT. As protein: CASSSTGIGNQPQHF.

The chain is built from TRBV27 and TRBJ1-2, with 7 bases lining up with TRBD1. Trimming removed 8 bases from V and 8 bases from J; junction bases left unmatched: 11. CDR1 is MNHEY and CDR2 is SMNVEV in the germline V gene (reference sequence). CDR3 length: 13 amino acids. The CDR3 coding sequence is TGTGCCAGCGGTCGACAGGGACTGAGCGGCTACACCTTC. It codes for CASGRQGLSGYTF.